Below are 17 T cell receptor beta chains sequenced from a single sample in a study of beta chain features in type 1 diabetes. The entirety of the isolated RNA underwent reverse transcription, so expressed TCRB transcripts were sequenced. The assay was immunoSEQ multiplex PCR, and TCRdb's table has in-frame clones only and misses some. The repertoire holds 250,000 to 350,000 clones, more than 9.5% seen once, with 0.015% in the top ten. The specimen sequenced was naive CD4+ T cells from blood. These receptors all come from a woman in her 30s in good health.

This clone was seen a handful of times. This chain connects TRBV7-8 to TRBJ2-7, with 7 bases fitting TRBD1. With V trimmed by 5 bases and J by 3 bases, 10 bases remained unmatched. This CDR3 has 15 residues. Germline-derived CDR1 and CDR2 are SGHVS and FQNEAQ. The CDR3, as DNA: TGTGCCAGCAGCCCGCGACCGGGACAGATCTACGAGCAGTACTTC. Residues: CASSPRPGQIYEQYF.

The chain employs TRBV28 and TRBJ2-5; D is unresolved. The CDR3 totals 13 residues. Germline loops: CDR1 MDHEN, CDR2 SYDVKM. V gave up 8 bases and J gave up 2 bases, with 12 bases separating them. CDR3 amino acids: CASSWPIQETQYF. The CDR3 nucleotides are TGTGCCAGCTCGTGGCCAATACAAGAGACCCAGTACTTC.

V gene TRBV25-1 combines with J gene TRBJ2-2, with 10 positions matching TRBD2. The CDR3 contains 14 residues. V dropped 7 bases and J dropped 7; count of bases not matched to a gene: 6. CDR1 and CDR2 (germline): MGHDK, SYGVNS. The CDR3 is CASMGSGRIGELFF. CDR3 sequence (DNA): TGTGCCAGCATGGGTAGCGGGAGGATCGGGGAGCTGTTTTTT. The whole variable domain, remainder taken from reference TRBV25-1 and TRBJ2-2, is EADIYQTPRYLVIGTGKKITLECSQTMGHDKMYWYQQDPGMELHLIHYSYGVNSTEKGDLSSESTVSRIRTEHFPLTLESARPSHTSQYLCASMGSGRIGELFFGEGSRLTVL.

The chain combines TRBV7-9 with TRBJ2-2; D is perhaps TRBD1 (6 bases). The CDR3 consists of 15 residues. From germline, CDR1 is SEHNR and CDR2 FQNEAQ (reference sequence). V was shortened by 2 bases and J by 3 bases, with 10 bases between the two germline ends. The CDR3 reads CASSLQGLYTGELFF. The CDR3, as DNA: TGTGCCAGCAGCTTACAGGGGCTGTACACCGGGGAGCTGTTTTTT.

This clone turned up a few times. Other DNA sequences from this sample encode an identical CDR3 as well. CDR3 DNA sequence: TGTGCCAGCAGCCGGACTAGCGGGAGAGCTAGCACAGATACGCAGTATTTT. Protein sequence: CASSRTSGRASTDTQYF. The J gene is TRBJ2-3, the V gene TRBV7-2; 13 positions match TRBD2. Trimming at V came to 5 bases and at J to 0 bases, leaving 5 bases not matched to a gene. From germline, CDR1 is SGHTA and CDR2 FQGNSA. This CDR3 contains 17 residues.

As DNA, the CDR3 is TGCGCCAGCAGCTTGTTCTCTGACTTCCTAGCGGGAAGGGATGAGCAGTTCTTC. Amino acids: CASSLFSDFLAGRDEQFF. This chain connects TRBV5-1 to TRBJ2-1; TRBD2 matches at 9 bases. Germline assignment: CDR1 SGHRS and CDR2 YFSETQ. CDR3 length: 18 residues. The J segment lost 8 bases and the V segment lost 1 base, leaving 16 bases of the junction unmatched.

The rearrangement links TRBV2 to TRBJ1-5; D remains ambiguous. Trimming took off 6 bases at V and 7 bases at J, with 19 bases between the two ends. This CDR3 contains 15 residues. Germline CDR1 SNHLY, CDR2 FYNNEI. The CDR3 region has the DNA TGTGCCAGCAGGCTGGAGGGTGTGAAGTTCCAGCCCCAGCATTTT. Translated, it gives CASRLEGVKFQPQHF.

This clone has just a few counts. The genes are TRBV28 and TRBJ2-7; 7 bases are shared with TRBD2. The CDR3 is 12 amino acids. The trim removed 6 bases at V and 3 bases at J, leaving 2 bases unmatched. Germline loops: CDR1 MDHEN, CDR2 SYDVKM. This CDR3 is CASRRGYYEQYF. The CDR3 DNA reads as TGTGCCAGCAGGCGGGGGTACTACGAGCAGTACTTC.

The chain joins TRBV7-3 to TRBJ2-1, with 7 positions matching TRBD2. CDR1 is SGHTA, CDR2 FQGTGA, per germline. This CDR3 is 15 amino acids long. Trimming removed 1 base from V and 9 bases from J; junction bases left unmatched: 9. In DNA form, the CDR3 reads TGTGCCAGCAGCTTAAGTGGCGGGAGTCTCGGTGAGCAGTTCTTC. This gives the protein CASSLSGGSLGEQFF.

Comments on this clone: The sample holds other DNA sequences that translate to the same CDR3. CDR3 sequence: CASSLVSGGDYEQYF. CDR3 nucleotide sequence: TGCGCCAGCAGCTTGGTTTCAGGGGGCGACTACGAGCAGTACTTC. The V gene is TRBV5-1, the J gene TRBJ2-7, with TRBD1 identical over 8 bases. Germline CDR1 reads SGHRS; CDR2 reads YFSETQ. This CDR3 has 15 amino acids. The trim removed 0 bases at V and 3 bases at J, leaving 5 bases unmatched.

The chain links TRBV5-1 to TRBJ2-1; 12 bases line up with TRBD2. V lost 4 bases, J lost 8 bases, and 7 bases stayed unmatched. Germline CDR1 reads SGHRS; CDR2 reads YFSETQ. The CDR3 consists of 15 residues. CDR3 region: CASSPTSGRPYEQFF. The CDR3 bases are TGCGCCAGCAGCCCTACTAGCGGGAGGCCCTATGAGCAGTTCTTC.

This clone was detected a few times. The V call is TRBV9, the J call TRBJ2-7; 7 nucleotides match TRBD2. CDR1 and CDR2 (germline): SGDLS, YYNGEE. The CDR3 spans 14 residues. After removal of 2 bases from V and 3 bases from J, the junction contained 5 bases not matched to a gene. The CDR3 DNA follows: TGTGCCAGCAGCGTGCGGGAGTTTAACTACGAGCAGTACTTC. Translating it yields CASSVREFNYEQYF.

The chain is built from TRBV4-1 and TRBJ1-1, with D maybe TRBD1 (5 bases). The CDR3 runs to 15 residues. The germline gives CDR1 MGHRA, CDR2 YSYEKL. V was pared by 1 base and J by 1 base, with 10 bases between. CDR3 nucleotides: TGCGCCAGCAGCCAAGTAGGACATGGGAACACTGAAGCTTTCTTT. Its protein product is CASSQVGHGNTEAFF.

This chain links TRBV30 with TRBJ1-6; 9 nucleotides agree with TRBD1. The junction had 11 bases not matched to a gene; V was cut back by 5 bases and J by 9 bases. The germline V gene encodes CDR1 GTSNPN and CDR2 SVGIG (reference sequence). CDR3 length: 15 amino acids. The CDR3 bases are TGTGCCTGGCTACATCCACAGGGGGCTAGTTCACCCCTCCACTTT. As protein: CAWLHPQGASSPLHF.

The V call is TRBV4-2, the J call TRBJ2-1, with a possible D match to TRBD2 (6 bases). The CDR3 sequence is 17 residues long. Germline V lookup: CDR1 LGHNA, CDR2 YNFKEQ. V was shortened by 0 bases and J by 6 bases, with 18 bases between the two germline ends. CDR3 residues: CASSQDRDGSSPNEQFF. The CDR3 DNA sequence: TGTGCCAGCAGCCAAGATAGGGACGGGAGCAGCCCCAATGAGCAGTTCTTC.

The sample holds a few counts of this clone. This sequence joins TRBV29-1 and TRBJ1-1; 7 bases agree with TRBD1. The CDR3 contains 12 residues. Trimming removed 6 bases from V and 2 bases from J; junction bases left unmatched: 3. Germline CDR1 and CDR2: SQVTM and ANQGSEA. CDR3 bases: TGCAGCGTAGACAGGGTAAACACTGAAGCTTTCTTT. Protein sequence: CSVDRVNTEAFF. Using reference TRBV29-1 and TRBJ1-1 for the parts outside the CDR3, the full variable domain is SAVISQKPSRDICQRGTSLTIQCQVDSQVTMMFWYRQQPGQSLTLIATANQGSEATYESGFVIDKFPISRPNLTFSTLTVSNMSPEDSSIYLCSVDRVNTEAFFGQGTRLTVV.

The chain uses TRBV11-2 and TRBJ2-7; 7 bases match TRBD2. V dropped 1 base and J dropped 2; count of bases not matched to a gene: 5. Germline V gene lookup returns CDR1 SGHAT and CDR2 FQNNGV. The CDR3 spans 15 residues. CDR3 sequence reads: CASSLGGGNTYEQYF. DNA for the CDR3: TGTGCCAGCAGCTTAGGGGGGGGGAACACCTACGAGCAGTACTTC.